A selection of T cell receptor beta chains follows, all from one sample in a study of cytomegalovirus exposure and HLA in healthy donors. Data came from immunoSEQ multiplex PCR; TCRdb stores just in-frame clones and leaves some out. This sample carries some 150,000 clones, about 75% of them seen once, and the ten largest clones take about 1.4%. Material for sequencing was PBMCs. Receptors were obtained from a middle-aged woman in good health and CMV-seronegative. Each CDR3 is given with its conserved first and last residue. D genes are given only for firm matches. Clone size, where shown, is once, few, many, or a class for clones that have expanded.

D: TRBD1
J: TRBJ2-7
V: TRBV5-4
length: 13
size: .
DNA: TGTGCCAGCAGTGGCCTGGACAGGGGCGAGCAGTACTTC
CDR3: CASSGLDRGEQYF

D: TRBD2
J: TRBJ2-1
V: TRBV27
length: 22
size: .
DNA: TGTGCCAGCAGTCTCCTTGCCCCAACTAGCGGGGGGGCATCGGTTACCTACAATGAGCAGTTCTTC
CDR3: CASSLLAPTSGGASVTYNEQFF

D: TRBD1
J: TRBJ1-2
V: TRBV27
length: 15
size: .
DNA: TGTGCCAGCAGTGCTCCGGGACAGGGATCTTATGGCTACACCTTC
CDR3: CASSAPGQGSYGYTF

D: TRBD1
J: TRBJ2-1
V: TRBV29-1
length: 14
size: once
DNA: TGCAGCGCCGAGACAGGGTTGGTCGCGGATGAGCAGTTCTTC
CDR3: CSAETGLVADEQFF

D: .
J: TRBJ2-7
V: TRBV10-3
length: 11
size: .
DNA: TGTGCCGCCCAAGGGGCTTACGAGCAGTACTTC
CDR3: CAAQGAYEQYF

D: TRBD1
J: TRBJ2-7
V: TRBV6-1
length: 15
size: few
DNA: TGTGCCAGCAGTGGGACGGACAGGGCATCCTACGAGCAGTACTTC
CDR3: CASSGTDRASYEQYF

D: TRBD1
J: TRBJ1-1
V: TRBV6-6
length: 16
size: .
DNA: TGTGCCAGCAGTTTCAAACAGGGGGCCTTAAACACTGAAGCTTTCTTT
CDR3: CASSFKQGALNTEAFF

D: .
J: TRBJ2-7
V: TRBV7-2
length: 15
size: .
DNA: TGTGCCAGCAGCTTAGAGAACAGGGCCACTTACGAGCAGTACTTC
CDR3: CASSLENRATYEQYF

D: TRBD1
J: TRBJ1-6
V: TRBV5-4
length: 14
size: .
DNA: TGTGCCAGCAGACCACAGGGGCCGCATTCACCCCTCCACTTT
CDR3: CASRPQGPHSPLHF

D: .
J: TRBJ2-2
V: TRBV7-2
length: 11
size: .
DNA: TGTGCCAGCACTCGGCGGGGGGAGCTGTTTTTT
CDR3: CASTRRGELFF

D: TRBD2
J: TRBJ2-7
V: TRBV5-1
length: 15
size: .
DNA: TGCGCCAGCAGCAACGCGGGGGGGCGACAGGAAGAGCAGTACTTC
CDR3: CASSNAGGRQEEQYF

D: TRBD1
J: TRBJ2-5
V: TRBV7-2
length: 14
size: .
DNA: TGTGCCAGCAGCCCCGGGACAGGGGTAAAGACCCAGTACTTC
CDR3: CASSPGTGVKTQYF

D: TRBD1
J: TRBJ1-1
V: TRBV19
length: 12
size: .
DNA: TGTGCCAGCATTGACAGGGAGAAGTTAGCTTTCTTT
CDR3: CASIDREKLAFF

D: TRBD1
J: TRBJ1-1
V: TRBV7-3
length: 14
size: .
DNA: TGTGCCAGCAGCTTGACAGGGCTGAACACTGAAGCTTTCTTT
CDR3: CASSLTGLNTEAFF

D: .
J: TRBJ1-5
V: TRBV19
length: 15
size: .
DNA: TGTGCCAGTAGTATCGCGGCAGGGTCAAGTCAGCCCCAGCATTTT
CDR3: CASSIAAGSSQPQHF

D: .
J: TRBJ2-5
V: TRBV7-7
length: 15
size: .
DNA: TGTGCTAGCAGCTTAGAAGGGCTAGCCGGACAGACCCAGTACTTC
CDR3: CASSLEGLAGQTQYF

D: .
J: TRBJ1-1
V: TRBV5-1
length: 16
size: .
DNA: TGCGCCAGCAGCTTGTTGACAGCATCCATGAACACTGAAGCTTTCTTT
CDR3: CASSLLTASMNTEAFF

D: TRBD1
J: TRBJ1-1
V: TRBV13
length: 14
size: .
DNA: TGTGCCAGCACAAGGGGGCTGGGGAACACTGAAGCTTTCTTT
CDR3: CASTRGLGNTEAFF

D: .
J: TRBJ1-2
V: TRBV7-3
length: 16
size: .
DNA: TGTGCCAGCAGCTTAACAGGGGGGGACTTCACCAAAGGCTACACCTTC
CDR3: CASSLTGGDFTKGYTF

D: TRBD1
J: TRBJ2-1
V: TRBV5-1
length: 15
size: .
DNA: TGCGCCAGCAGCTTTACAGGGGAAGGGTACAATGAGCAGTTCTTC
CDR3: CASSFTGEGYNEQFF

D: .
J: TRBJ1-2
V: TRBV5-1
length: 16
size: .
DNA: TGCGCCAGCAGCTTGGAAGCGGGGACATGGCTAGTCGGCTACACCTTC
CDR3: CASSLEAGTWLVGYTF

D: .
J: TRBJ2-7
V: TRBV4-3
length: 18
size: once
DNA: TGCGCCAGCAGCCAAGATTTTTCGTGGGACAAGAGCTCCTACGAGCAGTACTTC
CDR3: CASSQDFSWDKSSYEQYF

D: .
J: TRBJ2-5
V: TRBV28
length: 17
size: once
DNA: TGTGCCAGCAGTTTTCGATTCCAGCGAGGCTTACAAGAGACCCAGTACTTC
CDR3: CASSFRFQRGLQETQYF

D: TRBD1
J: TRBJ2-3
V: TRBV6-1
length: 17
size: once
DNA: TGTGCCAGCAGTGAAATGATTGGAGGACAGGGGACAGATACGCAGTATTTT
CDR3: CASSEMIGGQGTDTQYF

D: .
J: TRBJ1-6
V: TRBV9
length: 15
size: once
DNA: TGTGCCAGCAGCGTACAGGGCTTGGGGAATTCACCCCTCCACTTT
CDR3: CASSVQGLGNSPLHF

D: .
J: TRBJ1-1
V: TRBV10-3
length: 13
size: .
DNA: TGTGCCATCAGACAGGGAGCTGCGACTGAAGCTTTCTTT
CDR3: CAIRQGAATEAFF

D: .
J: TRBJ2-1
V: TRBV7-2
length: 18
size: .
DNA: TGTGCCAGCAGCTTTCCCTTTCATACTAGAAGCTCCTACAATGAGCAGTTCTTC
CDR3: CASSFPFHTRSSYNEQFF

D: .
J: TRBJ2-7
V: TRBV6-5
length: 15
size: .
DNA: TGTGCCAGCAGATACGGACAAGGGGCAAAACACGAGCAGTACTTC
CDR3: CASRYGQGAKHEQYF

D: TRBD1
J: TRBJ2-7
V: TRBV4-3
length: 15
size: .
DNA: TGCGCCAGCAGCCAAGAGGGGACAGGGGAACAGGAGCAGTACTTC
CDR3: CASSQEGTGEQEQYF

D: TRBD1
J: TRBJ1-1
V: TRBV19
length: 15
size: .
DNA: TGTGCCACACACGGGACAGACTTCTTGAACACTGAAGCTTTCTTT
CDR3: CATHGTDFLNTEAFF

D: .
J: TRBJ1-5
V: TRBV6-6
length: 14
size: .
DNA: TGTGCCAGCAGAGCCCCCGGGGTCGGGCAGCCCCAGCATTTT
CDR3: CASRAPGVGQPQHF

D: TRBD1
J: TRBJ1-6
V: TRBV7-3
length: 15
size: .
DNA: TGTGCCAGCAGCTTGGGACAGGCCAATTATTCACCCCTCCACTTT
CDR3: CASSLGQANYSPLHF

D: TRBD2
J: TRBJ2-5
V: TRBV5-1
length: 15
size: .
DNA: TGCGCCAGCAGAACCCTCCGGGACTATCAAGAGACCCAGTACTTC
CDR3: CASRTLRDYQETQYF

D: .
J: TRBJ1-2
V: TRBV19
length: 15
size: .
DNA: TGTGCCAGTAGTACCCCCAGGGGAGGGAGCTATGGCTACACCTTC
CDR3: CASSTPRGGSYGYTF

D: .
J: TRBJ1-6
V: TRBV5-8
length: 14
size: few
DNA: TGTGCCAGCAGCGAAAGCGGGGGGGGAACACCCCTCCACTTT
CDR3: CASSESGGGTPLHF

D: TRBD2
J: TRBJ2-5
V: TRBV5-4
length: 17
size: .
DNA: TGTGCCAGCAGCTTGGAGGCTAGCGGGGGGTGGCAAGAGACCCAGTACTTC
CDR3: CASSLEASGGWQETQYF

D: TRBD1
J: TRBJ1-6
V: TRBV6-1
length: 16
size: .
DNA: TGTGCCAGCAGTGAAGCGGTCAGGGGGGCAGATTCACCCCTCCACTTT
CDR3: CASSEAVRGADSPLHF

D: TRBD1
J: TRBJ2-7
V: TRBV27
length: 11
size: .
DNA: TGTGCCAGCAGTTTACGGGACAGGGAGTACTTC
CDR3: CASSLRDREYF

D: .
J: TRBJ2-1
V: TRBV6-5
length: 12
size: .
DNA: TGTGCCAGCAGTTACCTAACAGGGGAGCAGTTCTTC
CDR3: CASSYLTGEQFF

D: TRBD1
J: TRBJ2-2
V: TRBV5-1
length: 16
size: .
DNA: TGCGCCAGCAGCCCGGGGACAGGGGGAAACACCGGGGAGCTGTTTTTT
CDR3: CASSPGTGGNTGELFF

D: TRBD1
J: TRBJ1-6
V: TRBV2
length: 15
size: few
DNA: TGTGCCAGCAGTCGGAGACAGGGGGTGGGTTCACCCCTCCACTTT
CDR3: CASSRRQGVGSPLHF

D: TRBD1
J: TRBJ1-1
V: TRBV27
length: 15
size: .
DNA: TGTGCCAGCAGTCCTCAAGACAGGGATTTGGCTGAAGCTTTCTTT
CDR3: CASSPQDRDLAEAFF

D: .
J: TRBJ1-6
V: TRBV27
length: 14
size: once
DNA: TGTGCCAGCAGTTTATCCGGGATCGGTTCACCCCTCCACTTT
CDR3: CASSLSGIGSPLHF

D: TRBD1
J: TRBJ1-2
V: TRBV6-5
length: 15
size: .
DNA: TGTGCCAGCAGTTACTCCGGGACAGGCTTTGGAGGCTACACCTTC
CDR3: CASSYSGTGFGGYTF

D: TRBD1
J: TRBJ1-4
V: TRBV19
length: 14
size: .
DNA: TGTGCCAGTAAAACGACAGGGGCCGATGAAAAACTGTTTTTT
CDR3: CASKTTGADEKLFF

D: .
J: TRBJ1-1
V: TRBV28
length: 13
size: .
DNA: TGTGCCAGCACCTTTTGGGGGGGCACTGAAGCTTTCTTT
CDR3: CASTFWGGTEAFF

D: .
J: TRBJ1-2
V: TRBV5-4
length: 13
size: .
DNA: TGTGCCAGCAGCTTGGACAGGCTCTATGGCTACACCTTC
CDR3: CASSLDRLYGYTF

D: TRBD1
J: TRBJ2-5
V: TRBV6-6
length: 14
size: .
DNA: TGTGCCAGCAGTTTCCCAGGGGGATGGGAGACCCAGTACTTC
CDR3: CASSFPGGWETQYF

D: TRBD1
J: TRBJ1-4
V: TRBV5-6
length: 15
size: .
DNA: TGTGCCAGCAGCCCAGGACAGGGGGCACATGAAAAACTGTTTTTT
CDR3: CASSPGQGAHEKLFF

D: .
J: TRBJ2-1
V: TRBV5-1
length: 14
size: .
DNA: TGCGCCAGCACAGCGGACCGCTCCTACAATGAGCAGTTCTTC
CDR3: CASTADRSYNEQFF

D: TRBD1
J: TRBJ1-4
V: TRBV4-2
length: 16
size: .
DNA: TGTGCCAGCAGCCAAGACGAGAACAGGGGTGGGGAAAAACTGTTTTTT
CDR3: CASSQDENRGGEKLFF

D: TRBD2
J: TRBJ2-5
V: TRBV30
length: 16
size: .
DNA: TGTGCCTGGAGTGTACTGGCTAGCGGACGGCGAGAGACCCAGTACTTC
CDR3: CAWSVLASGRRETQYF

D: .
J: TRBJ2-5
V: TRBV30
length: 13
size: .
DNA: TGTGCCTGGAGTGTTAGAGTACGGGAGACCCAGTACTTC
CDR3: CAWSVRVRETQYF

D: TRBD1
J: TRBJ1-1
V: TRBV28
length: 13
size: .
DNA: TGTGCCAGCCGAGGGACAGGTAACACTGAAGCTTTCTTT
CDR3: CASRGTGNTEAFF

D: .
J: TRBJ2-7
V: TRBV2
length: 16
size: .
DNA: TGTGCCAGCAGCGTCAGCTCAGGGCCCATAACCTACGAGCAGTACTTC
CDR3: CASSVSSGPITYEQYF

D: .
J: TRBJ2-2
V: TRBV18
length: 15
size: .
DNA: TGTGCCAGCTCACCTGCGCCTCCCAACACCGGGGAGCTGTTTTTT
CDR3: CASSPAPPNTGELFF

D: .
J: TRBJ2-7
V: TRBV4-3
length: 16
size: .
DNA: TGCGCCAGCAGCTTATCTCCTTGGCAGGAAACCTACGAGCAGTACTTC
CDR3: CASSLSPWQETYEQYF

D: .
J: TRBJ1-5
V: TRBV4-2
length: 16
size: .
DNA: TGTGCCAGCAGCCAAGAGCTGGCTCAGGGGAATCAGCCCCAGCATTTT
CDR3: CASSQELAQGNQPQHF

D: .
J: TRBJ1-1
V: TRBV7-9
length: 12
size: .
DNA: TGTGCCAGCAGCAAGGTGGGGCTTGAAGCTTTCTTT
CDR3: CASSKVGLEAFF

D: .
J: TRBJ2-7
V: TRBV5-4
length: 13
size: .
DNA: TGTGCCAGCAGCTTGGATTGGGCGTCCGAGCAGTACTTC
CDR3: CASSLDWASEQYF